This TCR beta chain was recorded in a study of T-cell reconstitution after alpha-beta-depleted transplantation in children. Study observations and caveats: Surviving recipient T cells and thymic progenitors accounted for the high day-60 TCRbeta diversity observed in some patients. There were reportedly several hundred expanded graft clones from which alpha-beta T cells came about two months after transplant.

Germline CDR1 is MNHEY and CDR2 is SVGAGI. The CDR3 extends over 15 amino acids. V trimming: 0 bases; J trimming: 7 bases; junction bases outside the gene matches: 9. Notes on this clonotype: Antigen specificity is unknown.

The library targeted TCRbeta and was prepared with unique molecular identifiers. Via MiXCR, TCRdb re-called the PCR reads, giving one row per CDR3 protein. The table shows 500,000 to 600,000 distinct CDR3 sequences, with more than 20% occurring only once. The genes are TRBV6-5 and TRBJ2-7; 7 nucleotides align to TRBD2. The specimen was PBMCs, collected before TCRalphabeta/CD19-depleted stem cell transplant. The TCR originated in a boy under two years old with Wiskott-Aldrich syndrome, due to receive a stem cell transplant. CDR3 region: CASSYSAGEIREQYF. For the CDR3, the DNA is TGTGCCAGCAGTTACTCGGCGGGAGAGATCAGGGAGCAGTACTTC.